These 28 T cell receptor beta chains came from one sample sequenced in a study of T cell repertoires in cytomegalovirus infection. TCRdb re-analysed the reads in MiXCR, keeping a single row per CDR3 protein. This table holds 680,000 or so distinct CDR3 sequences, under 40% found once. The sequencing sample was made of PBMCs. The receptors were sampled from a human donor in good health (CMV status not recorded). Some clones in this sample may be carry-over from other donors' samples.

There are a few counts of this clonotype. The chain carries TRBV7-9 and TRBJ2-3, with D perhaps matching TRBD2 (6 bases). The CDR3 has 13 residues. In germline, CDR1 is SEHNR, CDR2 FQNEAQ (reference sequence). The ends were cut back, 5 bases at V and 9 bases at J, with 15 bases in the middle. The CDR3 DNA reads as TGTGCCAGCAGCCCCCTGGAGGGTCCCACGCAGTATTTT. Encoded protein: CASSPLEGPTQYF. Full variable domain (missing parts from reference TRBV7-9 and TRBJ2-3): DTGVSQNPRHKITKRGQNVTFRCDPISEHNRLYWYRQTLGQGPEFLTYFQNEAQLEKSRLLSDRFSAERPKGSFSTLEIQRTEQGDSAMYLCASSPLEGPTQYFGPGTRLTVL.

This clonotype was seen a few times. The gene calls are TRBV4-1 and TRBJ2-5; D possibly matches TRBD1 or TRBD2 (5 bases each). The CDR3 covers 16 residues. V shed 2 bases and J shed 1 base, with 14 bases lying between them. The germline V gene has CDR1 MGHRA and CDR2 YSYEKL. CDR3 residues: CASSQRLRGVQETQYF. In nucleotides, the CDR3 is TGCGCCAGCAGCCAACGACTAAGAGGGGTCCAAGAGACCCAGTACTTC.

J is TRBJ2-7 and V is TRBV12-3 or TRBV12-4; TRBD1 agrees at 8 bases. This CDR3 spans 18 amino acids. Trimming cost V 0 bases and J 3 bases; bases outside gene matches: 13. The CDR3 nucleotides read TGTGCCAGCAGTTTAGCGCCCCCCGGACAGGGTTGGGGCTACGAGCAGTACTTC. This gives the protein CASSLAPPGQGWGYEQYF.

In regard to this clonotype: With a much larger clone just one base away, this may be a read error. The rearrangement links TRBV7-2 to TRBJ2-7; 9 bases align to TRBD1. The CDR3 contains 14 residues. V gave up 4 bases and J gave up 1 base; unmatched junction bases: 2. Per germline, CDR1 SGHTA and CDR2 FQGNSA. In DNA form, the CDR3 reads TGTACCAGCAGCTCGGGACAGGGTTCCTACGAGCAGTACTTC. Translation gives CTSSSGQGSYEQYF.

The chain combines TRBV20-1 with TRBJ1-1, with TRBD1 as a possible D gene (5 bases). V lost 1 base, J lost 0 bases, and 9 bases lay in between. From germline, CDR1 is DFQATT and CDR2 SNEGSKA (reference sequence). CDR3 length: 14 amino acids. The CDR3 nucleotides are TGCAGTGCTAGAGGGGACTCCATGAACACTGAAGCTTTCTTT. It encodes CSARGDSMNTEAFF.

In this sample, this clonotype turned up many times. In nucleotides, the CDR3 is TGTGCCAGCAGCTTATCTAGCGGGAGTTATAGCTCCTACGAGCAGTACTTC. It encodes CASSLSSGSYSSYEQYF. The chain employs TRBV7-2 and TRBJ2-7, with TRBD2 matching over 10 bases. Germline V lookup: CDR1 SGHTA, CDR2 FQGNSA. The CDR3 length is 17 residues. With V trimmed by 2 bases and J by 0 bases, 7 bases remained unmatched. Together with reference TRBV7-2 and TRBJ2-7, the CDR3 gives the full variable domain: GAGVSQSPSNKVTEKGKDVELRCDPISGHTALYWYRQSLGQGLEFLIYFQGNSAPDKSGLPSDRFSAERTGGSVSTLTIQRTQQEDSAVYLCASSLSSGSYSSYEQYFGPGTRLTVT.

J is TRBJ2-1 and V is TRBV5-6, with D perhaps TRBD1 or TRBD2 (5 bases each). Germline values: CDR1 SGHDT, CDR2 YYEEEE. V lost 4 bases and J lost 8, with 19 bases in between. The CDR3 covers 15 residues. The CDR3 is CASSLEPGLVDEQFF. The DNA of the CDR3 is TGTGCCAGCAGCCTAGAGCCGGGGCTGGTCGATGAGCAGTTCTTC.

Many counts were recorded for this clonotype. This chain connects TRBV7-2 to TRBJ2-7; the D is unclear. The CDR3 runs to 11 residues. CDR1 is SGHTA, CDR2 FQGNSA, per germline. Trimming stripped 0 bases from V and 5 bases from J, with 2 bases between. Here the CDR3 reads CASSLANEQYF. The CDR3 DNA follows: TGTGCCAGCAGCTTAGCGAACGAGCAGTACTTC.

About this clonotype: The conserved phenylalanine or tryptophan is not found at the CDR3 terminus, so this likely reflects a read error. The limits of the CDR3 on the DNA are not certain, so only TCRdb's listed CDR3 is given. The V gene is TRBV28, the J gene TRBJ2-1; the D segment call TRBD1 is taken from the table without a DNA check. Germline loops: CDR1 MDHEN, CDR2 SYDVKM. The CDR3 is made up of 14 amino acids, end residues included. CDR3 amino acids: CASSLAVVGTVQLL.

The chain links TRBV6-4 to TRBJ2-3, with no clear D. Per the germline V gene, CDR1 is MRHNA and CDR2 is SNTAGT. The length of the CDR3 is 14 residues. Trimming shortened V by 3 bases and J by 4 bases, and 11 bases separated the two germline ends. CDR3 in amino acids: CASSEMTSSDTQYF. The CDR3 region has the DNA TGTGCCAGCAGTGAGATGACCTCCTCAGATACGCAGTATTTT.

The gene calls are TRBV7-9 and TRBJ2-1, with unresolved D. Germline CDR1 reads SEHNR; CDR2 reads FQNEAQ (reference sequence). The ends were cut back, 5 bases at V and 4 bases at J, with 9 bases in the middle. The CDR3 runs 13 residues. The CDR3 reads CASSPYQYNEQFF. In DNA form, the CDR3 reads TGTGCCAGCAGCCCCTACCAATACAATGAGCAGTTCTTC.

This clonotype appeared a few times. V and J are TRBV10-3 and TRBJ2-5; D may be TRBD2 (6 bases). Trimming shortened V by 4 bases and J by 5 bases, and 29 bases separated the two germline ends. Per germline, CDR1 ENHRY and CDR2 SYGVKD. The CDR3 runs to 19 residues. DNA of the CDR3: TGTGCCATCAGTGTGGGGCGTTCGTCGGGGGATCCCGATGGGGAGACCCAGTACTTC. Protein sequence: CAISVGRSSGDPDGETQYF.

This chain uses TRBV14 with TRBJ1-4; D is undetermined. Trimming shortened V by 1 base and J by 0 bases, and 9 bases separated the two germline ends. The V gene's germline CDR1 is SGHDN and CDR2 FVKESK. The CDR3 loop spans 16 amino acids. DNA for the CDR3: TGTGCCAGCAGCCAAGGGTCGGCAGCAACTAATGAAAAACTGTTTTTT. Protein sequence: CASSQGSAATNEKLFF.

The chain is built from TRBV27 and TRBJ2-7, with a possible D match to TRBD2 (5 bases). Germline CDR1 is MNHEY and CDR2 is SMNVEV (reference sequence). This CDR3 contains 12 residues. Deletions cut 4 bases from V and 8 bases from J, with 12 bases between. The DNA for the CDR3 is TGTGCCAGCAGTTATCGGGGTGACAAGCAGTACTTC. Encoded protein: CASSYRGDKQYF.

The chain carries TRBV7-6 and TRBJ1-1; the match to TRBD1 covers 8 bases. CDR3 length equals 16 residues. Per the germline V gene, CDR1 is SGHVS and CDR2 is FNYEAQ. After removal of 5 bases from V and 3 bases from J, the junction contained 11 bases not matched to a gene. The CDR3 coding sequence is TGTGCCAGCAGCCCACAGGGGGGGGCGTCGGACACTGAAGCTTTCTTT. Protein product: CASSPQGGASDTEAFF.

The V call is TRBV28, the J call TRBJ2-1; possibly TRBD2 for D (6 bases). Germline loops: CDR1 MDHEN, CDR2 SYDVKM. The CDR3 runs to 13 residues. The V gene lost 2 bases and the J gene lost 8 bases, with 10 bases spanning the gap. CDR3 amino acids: CASSLRSGYEQFF. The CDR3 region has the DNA TGTGCCAGCAGTTTACGGAGCGGGTATGAGCAGTTCTTC.

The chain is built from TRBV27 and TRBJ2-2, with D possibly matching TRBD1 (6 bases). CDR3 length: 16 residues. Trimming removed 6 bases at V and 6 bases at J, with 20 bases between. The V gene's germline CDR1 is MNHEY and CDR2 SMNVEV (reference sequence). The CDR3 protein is CASSPRGVAGAGELFF. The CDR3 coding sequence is TGTGCCAGCAGCCCCAGGGGCGTTGCGGGTGCCGGGGAGCTGTTTTTT.

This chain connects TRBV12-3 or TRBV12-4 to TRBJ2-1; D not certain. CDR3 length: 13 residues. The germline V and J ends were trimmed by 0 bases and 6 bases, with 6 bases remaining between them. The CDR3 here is CASSLARTNEQFF. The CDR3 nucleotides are TGTGCCAGCAGTTTAGCGCGCACCAATGAGCAGTTCTTC.

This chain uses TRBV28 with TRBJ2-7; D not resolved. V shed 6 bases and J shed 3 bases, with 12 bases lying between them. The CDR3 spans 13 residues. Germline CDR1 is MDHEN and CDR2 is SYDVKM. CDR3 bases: TGTGCCAGCAGCCCAACCCGCCACTACGAGCAGTACTTC. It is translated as CASSPTRHYEQYF.

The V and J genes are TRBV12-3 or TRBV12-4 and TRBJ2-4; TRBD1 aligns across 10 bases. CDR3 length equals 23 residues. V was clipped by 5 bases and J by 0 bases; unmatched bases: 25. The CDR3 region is CASSHEIGVSDRGSLLAKNIQYF. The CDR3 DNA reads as TGTGCCAGCAGTCACGAAATTGGGGTTTCGGACAGGGGGTCCCTCCTAGCCAAAAACATTCAGTACTTC.

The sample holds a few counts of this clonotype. The CDR3 DNA reads as TGTGCCATCAGTGAGGATAAAGGGTATAACTATGGCTACACCTTC. Protein product: CAISEDKGYNYGYTF. The rearrangement joins TRBV10-3 to TRBJ1-2; D gene ambiguous. Germline loops: CDR1 ENHRY, CDR2 SYGVKD. The length of the CDR3 is 15 residues. Trimming removed 2 bases from V and 1 base from J, with 11 bases in between.

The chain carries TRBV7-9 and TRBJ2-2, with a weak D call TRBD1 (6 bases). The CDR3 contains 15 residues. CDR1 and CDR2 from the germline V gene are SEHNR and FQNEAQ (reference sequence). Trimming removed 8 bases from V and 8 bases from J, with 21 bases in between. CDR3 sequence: CASSVQGYIRGELFF. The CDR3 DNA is TGTGCCAGCTCCGTACAGGGCTACATCCGGGGGGAGCTGTTTTTT. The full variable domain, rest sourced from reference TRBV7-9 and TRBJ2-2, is DTGVSQNPRHKITKRGQNVTFRCDPISEHNRLYWYRQTLGQGPEFLTYFQNEAQLEKSRLLSDRFSAERPKGSFSTLEIQRTEQGDSAMYLCASSVQGYIRGELFFGEGSRLTVL.

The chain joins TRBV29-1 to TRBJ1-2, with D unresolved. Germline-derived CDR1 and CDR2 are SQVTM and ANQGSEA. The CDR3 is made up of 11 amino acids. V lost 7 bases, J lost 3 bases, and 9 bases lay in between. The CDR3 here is CSGEDDYGYTF. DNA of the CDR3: TGCAGCGGCGAAGACGACTATGGCTACACCTTC.

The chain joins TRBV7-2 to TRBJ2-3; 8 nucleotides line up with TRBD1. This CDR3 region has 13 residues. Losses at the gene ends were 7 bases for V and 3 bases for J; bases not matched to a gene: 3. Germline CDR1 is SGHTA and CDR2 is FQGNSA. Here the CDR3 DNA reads TGTGCCAGCACAGGGGGCAGGACAGATACGCAGTATTTT. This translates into CASTGGRTDTQYF.

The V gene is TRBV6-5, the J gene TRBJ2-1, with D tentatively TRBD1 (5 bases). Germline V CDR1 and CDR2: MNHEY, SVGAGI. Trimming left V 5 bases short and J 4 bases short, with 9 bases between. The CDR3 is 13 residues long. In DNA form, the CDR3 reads TGTGCCAGCAGTCGTCAGGGATACAATGAGCAGTTCTTC. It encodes CASSRQGYNEQFF.

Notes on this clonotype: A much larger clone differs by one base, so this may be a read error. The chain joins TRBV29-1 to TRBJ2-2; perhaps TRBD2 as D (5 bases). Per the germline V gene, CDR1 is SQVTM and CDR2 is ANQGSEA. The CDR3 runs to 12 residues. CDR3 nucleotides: TGCAGCGTTGCTAGAAACACCGGGGAGATGTTTTTT. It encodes CSVARNTGEMFF.

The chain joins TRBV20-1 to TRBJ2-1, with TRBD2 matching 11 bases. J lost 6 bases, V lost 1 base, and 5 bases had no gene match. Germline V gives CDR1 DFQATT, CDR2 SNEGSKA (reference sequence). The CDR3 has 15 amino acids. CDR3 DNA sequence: TGCAGTGCTAGAGTGGACGGGACTAGCGGCAATGAGCAGTTCTTC. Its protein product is CSARVDGTSGNEQFF.

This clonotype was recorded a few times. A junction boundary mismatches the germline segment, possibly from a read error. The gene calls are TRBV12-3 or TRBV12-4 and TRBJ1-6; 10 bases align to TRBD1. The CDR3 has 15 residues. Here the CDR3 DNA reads TGTGCCAGCAGCTTAGGGACAGGGGTGAATTCACCCCTCCACTTT. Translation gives CASSLGTGVNSPLHF.